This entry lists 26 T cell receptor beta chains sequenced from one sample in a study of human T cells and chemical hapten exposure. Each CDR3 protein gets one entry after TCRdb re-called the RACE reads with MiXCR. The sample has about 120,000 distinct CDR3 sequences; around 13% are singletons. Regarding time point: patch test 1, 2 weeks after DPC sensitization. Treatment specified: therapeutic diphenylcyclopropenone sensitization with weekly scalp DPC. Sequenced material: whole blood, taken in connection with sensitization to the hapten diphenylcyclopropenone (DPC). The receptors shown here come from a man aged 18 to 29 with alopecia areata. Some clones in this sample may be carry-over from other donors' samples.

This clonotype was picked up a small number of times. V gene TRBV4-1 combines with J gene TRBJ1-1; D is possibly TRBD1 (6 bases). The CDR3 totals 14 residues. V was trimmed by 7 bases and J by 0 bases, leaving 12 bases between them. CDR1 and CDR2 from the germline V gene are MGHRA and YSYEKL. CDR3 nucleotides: TGCGCCAGCAAAATGACAGGAGTGAACACTGAAGCTTTCTTT. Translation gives CASKMTGVNTEAFF.

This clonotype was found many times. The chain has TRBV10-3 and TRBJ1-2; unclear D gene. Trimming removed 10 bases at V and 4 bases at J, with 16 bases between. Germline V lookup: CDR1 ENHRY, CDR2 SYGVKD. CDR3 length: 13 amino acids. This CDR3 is CASSREGSYGYTF. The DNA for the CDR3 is TGTGCCAGCTCTAGGGAGGGTTCCTATGGCTACACCTTC.

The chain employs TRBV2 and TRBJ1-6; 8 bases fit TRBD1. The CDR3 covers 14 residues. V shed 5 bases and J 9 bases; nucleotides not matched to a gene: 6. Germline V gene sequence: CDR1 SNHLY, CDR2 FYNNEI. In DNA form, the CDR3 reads TGTGCCAGCAGTATAGGACAGGGTAGTTCACCCCTCCACTTT. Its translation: CASSIGQGSSPLHF.

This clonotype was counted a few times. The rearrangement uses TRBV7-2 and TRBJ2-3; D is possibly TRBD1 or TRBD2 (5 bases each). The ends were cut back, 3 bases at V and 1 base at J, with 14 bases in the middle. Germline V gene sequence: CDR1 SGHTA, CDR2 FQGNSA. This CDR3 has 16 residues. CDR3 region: CASSLTTGTGTDTQYF. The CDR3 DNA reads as TGTGCCAGCAGCTTGACTACCGGGACGGGCACAGATACGCAGTATTTT.

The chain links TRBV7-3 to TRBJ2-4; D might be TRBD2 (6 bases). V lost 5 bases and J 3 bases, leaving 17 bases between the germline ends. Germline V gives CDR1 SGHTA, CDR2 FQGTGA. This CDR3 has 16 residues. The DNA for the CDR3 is TGTGCCAGCAGCCCTTTGCGGCTGGAGGGCAAAAACATTCAGTACTTC. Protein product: CASSPLRLEGKNIQYF. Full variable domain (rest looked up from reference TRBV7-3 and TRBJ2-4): GAGVSQTPSNKVTEKGKYVELRCDPISGHTALYWYRQSLGQGPEFLIYFQGTGAADDSGLPNDRFFAVRPEGSVSTLKIQRTERGDSAVYLCASSPLRLEGKNIQYFGAGTRLSVL.

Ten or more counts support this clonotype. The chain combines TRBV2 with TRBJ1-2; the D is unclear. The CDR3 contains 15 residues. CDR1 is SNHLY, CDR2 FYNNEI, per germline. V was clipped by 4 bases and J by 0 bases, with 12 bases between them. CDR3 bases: TGTGCCAGCAGTGGGACGGGTAGAACTAACTATGGCTACACCTTC. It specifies CASSGTGRTNYGYTF.

The CDR3 DNA reads as TGTGCCAGCCAACAGGGACCCAGCACAGATACGCAGTATTTT. This encodes CASQQGPSTDTQYF. This sequence joins TRBV19 and TRBJ2-3, with a tentative D call TRBD1 (6 bases). Per the germline V gene, CDR1 is LNHDA and CDR2 is SQIVND (reference sequence). The CDR3 covers 14 residues. V shed 9 bases and J shed 0 bases, with 13 bases lying between them.

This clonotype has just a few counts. The CDR3 DNA follows: TGTGCCAGCAGCCAGGGACATTCCGAGCAGTACTTC. Its translation is CASSQGHSEQYF. V is TRBV28 and J is TRBJ2-7; D is perhaps TRBD1 (6 bases). This CDR3 contains 12 residues. V was clipped by 6 bases and J by 6 bases, with 12 bases between them. Germline values: CDR1 MDHEN, CDR2 SYDVKM.

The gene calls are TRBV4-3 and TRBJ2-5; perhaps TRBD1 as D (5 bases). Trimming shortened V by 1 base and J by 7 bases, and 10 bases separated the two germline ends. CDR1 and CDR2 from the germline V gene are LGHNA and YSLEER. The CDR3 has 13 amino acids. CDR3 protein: CASSQGHQGTQYF. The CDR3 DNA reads TGCGCCAGCAGCCAAGGGCATCAGGGGACCCAGTACTTC.

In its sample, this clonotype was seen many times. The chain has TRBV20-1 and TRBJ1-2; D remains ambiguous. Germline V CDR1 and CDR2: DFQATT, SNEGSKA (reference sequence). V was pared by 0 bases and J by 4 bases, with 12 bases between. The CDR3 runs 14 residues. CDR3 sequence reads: CSARDINRAYGYTF. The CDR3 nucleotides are TGCAGTGCTAGAGATATTAACCGGGCCTATGGCTACACCTTC.

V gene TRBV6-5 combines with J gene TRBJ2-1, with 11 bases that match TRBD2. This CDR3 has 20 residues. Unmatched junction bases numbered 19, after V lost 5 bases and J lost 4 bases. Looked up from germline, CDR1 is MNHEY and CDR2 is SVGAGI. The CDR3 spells CASSGTATYPGLADYNEQFF. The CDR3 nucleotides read TGTGCCAGCAGTGGGACAGCGACCTACCCGGGACTAGCGGATTACAATGAGCAGTTCTTC.

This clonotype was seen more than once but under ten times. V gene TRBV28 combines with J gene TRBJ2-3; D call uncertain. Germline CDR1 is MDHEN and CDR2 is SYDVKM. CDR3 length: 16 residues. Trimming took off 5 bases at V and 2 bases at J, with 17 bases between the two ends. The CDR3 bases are TGTGCCAGCAGTCTTCTAGTCGATGAAGACACAGATACGCAGTATTTT. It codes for CASSLLVDEDTDTQYF.

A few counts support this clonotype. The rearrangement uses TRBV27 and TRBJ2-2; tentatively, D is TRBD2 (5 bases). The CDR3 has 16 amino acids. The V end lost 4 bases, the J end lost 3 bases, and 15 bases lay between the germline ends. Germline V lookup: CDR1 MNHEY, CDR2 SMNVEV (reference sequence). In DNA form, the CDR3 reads TGTGCCAGCAGTTCTCTTAGCGCCCGCGACACCGGGGAGCTGTTTTTT. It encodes CASSSLSARDTGELFF.

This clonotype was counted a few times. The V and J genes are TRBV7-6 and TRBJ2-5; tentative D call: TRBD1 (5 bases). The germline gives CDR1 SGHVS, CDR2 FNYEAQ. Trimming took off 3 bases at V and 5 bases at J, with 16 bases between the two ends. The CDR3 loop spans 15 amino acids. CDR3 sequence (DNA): TGTGCCAGCAGCTTGAGCAGGGTTAGTGGGGAGACCCAGTACTTC. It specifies CASSLSRVSGETQYF.

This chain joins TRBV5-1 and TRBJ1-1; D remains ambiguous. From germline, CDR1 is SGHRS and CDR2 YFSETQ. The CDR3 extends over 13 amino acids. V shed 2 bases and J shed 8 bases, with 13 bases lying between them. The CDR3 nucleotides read TGCGCCAGCAGCTTCACCTACGGTAGGGAAGCTTTCTTT. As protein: CASSFTYGREAFF.

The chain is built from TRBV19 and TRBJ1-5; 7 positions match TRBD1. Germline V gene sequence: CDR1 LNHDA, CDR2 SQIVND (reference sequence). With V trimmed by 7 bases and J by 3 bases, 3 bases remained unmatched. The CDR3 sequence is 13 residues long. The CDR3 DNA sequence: TGTGCCAGTACCGACAGGGCCAATCAGCCCCAGCATTTT. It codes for CASTDRANQPQHF.

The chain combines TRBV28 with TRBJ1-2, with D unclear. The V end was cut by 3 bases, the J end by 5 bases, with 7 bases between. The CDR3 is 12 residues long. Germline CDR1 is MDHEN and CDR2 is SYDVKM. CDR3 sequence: CASSLEAYGYTF. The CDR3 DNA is TGTGCCAGCAGTTTGGAAGCGTATGGCTACACCTTC.

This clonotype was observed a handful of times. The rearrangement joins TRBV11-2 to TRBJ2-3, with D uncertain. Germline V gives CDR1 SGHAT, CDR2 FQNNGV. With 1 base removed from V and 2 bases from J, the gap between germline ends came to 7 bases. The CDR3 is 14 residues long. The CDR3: CASSLGSYTDTQYF. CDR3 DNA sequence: TGTGCCAGCAGCTTAGGAAGCTACACAGATACGCAGTATTTT.

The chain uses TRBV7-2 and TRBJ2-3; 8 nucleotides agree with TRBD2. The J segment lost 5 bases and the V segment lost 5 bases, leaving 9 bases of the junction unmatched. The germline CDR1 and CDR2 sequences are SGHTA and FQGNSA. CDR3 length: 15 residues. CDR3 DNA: TGTGCCAGCAGCCCTGTGGCGGGGGGACGAGATACGCAGTATTTT. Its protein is CASSPVAGGRDTQYF.

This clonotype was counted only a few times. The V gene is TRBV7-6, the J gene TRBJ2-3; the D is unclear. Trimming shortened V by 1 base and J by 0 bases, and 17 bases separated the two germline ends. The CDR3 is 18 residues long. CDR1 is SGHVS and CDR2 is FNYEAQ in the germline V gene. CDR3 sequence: CASSLGPPLASSTDTQYF. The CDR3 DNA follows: TGTGCCAGCAGCTTAGGGCCCCCCCTGGCCTCTAGCACAGATACGCAGTATTTT.

For the CDR3, the DNA is TGTGCCAGCAGCCACAGGGGGAACACTGAAGCTTTCTTT. Protein: CASSHRGNTEAFF. The rearrangement links TRBV27 to TRBJ1-1; 7 bases are a match to TRBD1. Germline CDR1 and CDR2: MNHEY and SMNVEV (reference sequence). With V trimmed by 6 bases and J by 1 base, 2 bases remained unmatched. This CDR3 has 13 amino acids.

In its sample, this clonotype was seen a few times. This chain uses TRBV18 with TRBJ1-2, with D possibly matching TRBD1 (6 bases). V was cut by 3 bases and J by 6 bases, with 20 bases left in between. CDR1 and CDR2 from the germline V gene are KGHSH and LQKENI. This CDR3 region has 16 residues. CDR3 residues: CASSPFLTPGDDGYTF. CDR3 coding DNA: TGTGCCAGCTCACCCTTTTTAACTCCAGGGGATGATGGCTACACCTTC.

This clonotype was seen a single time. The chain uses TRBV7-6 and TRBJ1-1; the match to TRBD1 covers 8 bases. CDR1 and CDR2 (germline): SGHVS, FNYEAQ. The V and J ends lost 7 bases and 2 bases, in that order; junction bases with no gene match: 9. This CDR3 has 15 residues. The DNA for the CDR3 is TGTGCCAGCAACCCCATTGCAGGGGGCAACACTGAAGCTTTCTTT. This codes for CASNPIAGGNTEAFF.

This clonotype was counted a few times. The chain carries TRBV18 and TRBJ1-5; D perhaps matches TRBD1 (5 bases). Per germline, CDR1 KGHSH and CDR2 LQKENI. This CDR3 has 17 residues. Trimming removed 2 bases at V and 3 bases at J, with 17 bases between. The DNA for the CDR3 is TGTGCCAGCTCACCAGCCCCAGGGATTGCGCTCAATCAGCCCCAGCATTTT. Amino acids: CASSPAPGIALNQPQHF.

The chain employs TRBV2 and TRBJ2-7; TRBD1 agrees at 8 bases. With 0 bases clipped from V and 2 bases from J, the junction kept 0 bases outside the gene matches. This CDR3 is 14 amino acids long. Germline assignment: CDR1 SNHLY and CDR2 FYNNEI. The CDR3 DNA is TGTGCCAGCAGTGAAGCGGGACAGGCCTACGAGCAGTACGTC. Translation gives CASSEAGQAYEQYV.

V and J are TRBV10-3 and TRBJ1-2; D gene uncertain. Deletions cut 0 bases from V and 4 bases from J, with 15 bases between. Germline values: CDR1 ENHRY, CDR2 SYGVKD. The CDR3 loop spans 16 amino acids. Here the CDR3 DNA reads TGTGCCATCAGTGAGTCTGCAAGCCGTCCATCCTATGGCTACACCTTC. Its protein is CAISESASRPSYGYTF.